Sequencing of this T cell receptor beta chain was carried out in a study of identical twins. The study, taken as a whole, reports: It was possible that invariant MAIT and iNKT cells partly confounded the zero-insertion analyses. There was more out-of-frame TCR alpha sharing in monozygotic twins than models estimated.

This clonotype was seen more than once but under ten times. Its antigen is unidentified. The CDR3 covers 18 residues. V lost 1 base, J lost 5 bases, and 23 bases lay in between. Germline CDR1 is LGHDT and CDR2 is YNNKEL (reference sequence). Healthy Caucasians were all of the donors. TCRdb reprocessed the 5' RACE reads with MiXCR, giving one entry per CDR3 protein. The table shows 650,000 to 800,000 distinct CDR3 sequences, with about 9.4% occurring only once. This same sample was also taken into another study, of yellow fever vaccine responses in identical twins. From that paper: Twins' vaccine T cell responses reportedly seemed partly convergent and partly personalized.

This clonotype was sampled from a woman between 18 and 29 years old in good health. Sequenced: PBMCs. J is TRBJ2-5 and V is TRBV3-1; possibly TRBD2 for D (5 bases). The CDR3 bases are TGTGCCAGCAGCCAAGTGATAGGGCGGGTCGAGGGTTCGGAGACCCAGTACTTC. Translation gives CASSQVIGRVEGSETQYF.